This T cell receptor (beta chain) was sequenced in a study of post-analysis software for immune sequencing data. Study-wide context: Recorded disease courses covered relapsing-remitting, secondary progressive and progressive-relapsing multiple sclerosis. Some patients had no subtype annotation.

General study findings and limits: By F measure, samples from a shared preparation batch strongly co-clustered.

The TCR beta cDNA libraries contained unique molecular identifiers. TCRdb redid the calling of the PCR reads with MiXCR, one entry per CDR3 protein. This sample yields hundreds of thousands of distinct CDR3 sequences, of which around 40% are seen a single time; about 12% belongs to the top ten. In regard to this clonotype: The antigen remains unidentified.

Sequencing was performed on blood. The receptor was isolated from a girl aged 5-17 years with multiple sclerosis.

CDR3: CSVVEGGNEQYF. CDR3 DNA: TGCAGCGTTGTGGAGGGCGGGAATGAGCAGTACTTC. The gene calls are TRBV29-1 and TRBJ2-7; tentative D call: TRBD2 (6 bases). The germline CDR1 and CDR2 sequences are SQVTM and ANQGSEA. This CDR3 comprises 12 residues. Trimming took 4 bases from V and 7 from J, leaving 14 bases between them.